This T cell receptor (beta chain) emerged from a study of a mutant IDH1 vaccine in newly diagnosed glioma (dated by TCRdb to 2020 to 2022). Describing the broader study: Vaccination began 4-6 weeks after radiotherapy alone, or alongside temozolomide cycles in the chemotherapy-containing groups. The approximately 30 treated patients were roughly 62% male and around 40% female, with a mean age of about 38 years. Before enrollment, patients had received standard therapy of radiotherapy alone, temozolomide alone, or radiochemotherapy with temozolomide; most received the combination. The week-35 safety follow-up took place at visit V12, and the week-47 end of study took place at visit V13. Six visits were used for peripheral blood collection: V03 (baseline), V05, V07, V10, V12 and V13. Longitudinal TCRB deep sequencing was performed for 20 to 25 treated patients wherever samples were available for exploratory analyses.

The full study reports these points: It was noted by the authors that analyses of patient blood samples could not be reproduced owing to sample limitations. PBMC samples for TCRB deep sequencing were selected based on availability. No apparent relationship was observed between pseudoprogression and alterations in the top peripheral T cell clonotypes detected by TCRB sequencing. Immune responses induced by the vaccine were seen in approximately 92% of patients across multiple MHC alleles.

For CDR1 and CDR2, the germline V gene (reference sequence) lists PRHDT and FYEKMQ. The CDR3 covers 16 residues, taking in both the cysteine and the phenylalanine. Only the CDR3 DNA is retained, 48 bases long and in frame from the first base. V loses 0 bases of germline sequence and J loses 5 bases, and the interval between the two ends is 17 bases. According to the study, the label for this sample's time point signals: week 47, end of study. Every vaccine dose consisted of 300 ug of a 20-mer mutant IDH1 peptide in Montanide, administered subcutaneously together with topical imiquimod. Eight vaccinations were administered to patients in weeks 1, 3, 5, 7, 11, 15, 19 and 23, corresponding to visits V03 through V10. All donors had newly diagnosed IDH1-mutant astrocytomas of WHO grade 3 or 4 that showed loss of nuclear ATRX. The samples were drawn from NOA16, a multicentre, single-arm, open-label phase I trial in Germany that tested a mutant IDH1 peptide vaccine in humans for the first time. Genomic DNA for TCRB sequencing was isolated from EDTA blood with the DNeasy Blood and Tissue Kit.

Library creation used the immunoSEQ multiplex PCR assay. Rearranged TCR beta chain sequences were amplified with the hsTCRB Kit following the manufacturer's protocol. TCRB libraries were sequenced on an Illumina MiSeq. The study's own analysis went as follows. The proprietary platform of the kit vendor was used for demultiplexing, trimming and gene mapping. TCRdb carries this immuneACCESS record with in-frame sequences only. Its versions omit some clonotypes, under half of them owing to an unresolved V gene in the studies checked, with the rest unexplained. The V and J calls and clone size come from that table; D and trimming were worked out from the DNA. For this sample there are under 45,000 clones; roughly 82% appear just once. Roughly a sixth of the sample is in the top ten clones. With respect to this clone: Its antigen specificity is not known. No quality values exist for individual bases; no much larger clone is one base distant.

This TCR was recovered from a man aged 18-30 years with glioma. Some clones in this sample may be carry-over from other donors' samples. Sample: PBMCs, taken from a glioma patient whose treatment included an IDH1 peptide vaccine. The chain is assembled from TRBV13 and TRBJ2-7; the D segment cannot be called with confidence. Here the CDR3 is given as CASSLGVSLGPHEQYF. The DNA is as follows: TGTGCCAGCAGCTTAGGAGTGTCCCTCGGTCCCCACGAGCAGTACTTC.